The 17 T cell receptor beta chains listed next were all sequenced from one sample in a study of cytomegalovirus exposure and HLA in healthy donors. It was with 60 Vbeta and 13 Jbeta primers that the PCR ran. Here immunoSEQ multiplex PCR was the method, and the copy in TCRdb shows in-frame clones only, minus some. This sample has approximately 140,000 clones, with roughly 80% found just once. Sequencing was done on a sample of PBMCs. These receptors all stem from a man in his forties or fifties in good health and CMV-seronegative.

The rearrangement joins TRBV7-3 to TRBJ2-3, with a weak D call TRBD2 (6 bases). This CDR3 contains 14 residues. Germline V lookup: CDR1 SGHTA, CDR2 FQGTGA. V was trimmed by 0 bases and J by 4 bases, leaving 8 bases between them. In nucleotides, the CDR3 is TGTGCCAGCAGCTTAACCGGGGAGGCAGATACGCAGTATTTT. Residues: CASSLTGEADTQYF.

CDR3 sequence reads: CASSLTGGDQPQHF. DNA of the CDR3: TGTGCCAGCAGCTTGACAGGGGGCGATCAGCCCCAGCATTTT. This chain joins TRBV5-5 and TRBJ1-5; the match to TRBD1 covers 9 bases. CDR3 length: 14 residues. The trim removed 1 base at V and 5 bases at J, leaving 1 base unmatched. Germline V gene lookup returns CDR1 SGHKS and CDR2 YYEKEE (reference sequence).

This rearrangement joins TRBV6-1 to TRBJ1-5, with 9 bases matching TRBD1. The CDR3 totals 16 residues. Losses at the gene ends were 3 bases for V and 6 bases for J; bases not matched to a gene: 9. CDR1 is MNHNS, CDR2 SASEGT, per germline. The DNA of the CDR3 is TGTGCCAGCAGTGACCAACAGGGGGCGCGGAGTCAGCCCCAGCATTTT. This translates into CASSDQQGARSQPQHF.

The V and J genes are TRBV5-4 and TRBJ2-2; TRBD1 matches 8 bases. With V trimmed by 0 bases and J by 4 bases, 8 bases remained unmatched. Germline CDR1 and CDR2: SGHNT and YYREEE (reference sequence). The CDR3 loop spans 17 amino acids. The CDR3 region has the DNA TGTGCCAGCAGCTTGGCCGTTACAGGGGGATTCACCGGGGAGCTGTTTTTT. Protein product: CASSLAVTGGFTGELFF.

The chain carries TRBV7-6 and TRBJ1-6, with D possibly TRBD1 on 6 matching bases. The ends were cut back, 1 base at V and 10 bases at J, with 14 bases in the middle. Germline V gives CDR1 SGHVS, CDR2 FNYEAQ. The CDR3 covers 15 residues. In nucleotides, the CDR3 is TGTGCCAGCAGCTTAGACGGTCTGGGGGCCTCACCCCTCCACTTT. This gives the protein CASSLDGLGASPLHF.

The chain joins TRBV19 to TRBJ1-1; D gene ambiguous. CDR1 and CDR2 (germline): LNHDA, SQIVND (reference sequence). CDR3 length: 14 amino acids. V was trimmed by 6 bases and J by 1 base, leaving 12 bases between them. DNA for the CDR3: TGTGCCAGTAGCCCCCTAGAAGGGAACACTGAAGCTTTCTTT. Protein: CASSPLEGNTEAFF.

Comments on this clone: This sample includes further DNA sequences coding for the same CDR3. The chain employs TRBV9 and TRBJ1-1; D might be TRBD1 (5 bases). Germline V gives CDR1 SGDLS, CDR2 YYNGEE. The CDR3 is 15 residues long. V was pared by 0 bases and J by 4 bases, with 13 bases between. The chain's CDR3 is CASSVVVGAATEAFF. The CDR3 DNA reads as TGTGCCAGCAGCGTAGTAGTAGGGGCGGCCACTGAAGCTTTCTTT.

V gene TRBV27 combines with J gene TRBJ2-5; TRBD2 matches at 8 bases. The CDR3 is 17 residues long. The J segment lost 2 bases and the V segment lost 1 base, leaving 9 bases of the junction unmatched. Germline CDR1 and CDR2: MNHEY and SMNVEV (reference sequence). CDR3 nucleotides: TGTGCCAGCAGTTTATTGGGAGTAGCGGGGAAACAAGAGACCCAGTACTTC. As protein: CASSLLGVAGKQETQYF.

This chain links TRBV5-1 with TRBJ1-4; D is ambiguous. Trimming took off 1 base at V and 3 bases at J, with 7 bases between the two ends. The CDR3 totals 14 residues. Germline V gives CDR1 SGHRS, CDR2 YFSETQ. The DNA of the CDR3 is TGCGCCAGCAGCTTGAATCCGTCTAATGAAAAACTGTTTTTT. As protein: CASSLNPSNEKLFF. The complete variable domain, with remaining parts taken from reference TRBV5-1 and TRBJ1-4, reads KAGVTQTPRYLIKTRGQQVTLSCSPISGHRSVSWYQQTPGQGLQFLFEYFSETQRNKGNFPGRFSGRQFSNSRSEMNVSTLELGDSALYLCASSLNPSNEKLFFGSGTQLSVL.

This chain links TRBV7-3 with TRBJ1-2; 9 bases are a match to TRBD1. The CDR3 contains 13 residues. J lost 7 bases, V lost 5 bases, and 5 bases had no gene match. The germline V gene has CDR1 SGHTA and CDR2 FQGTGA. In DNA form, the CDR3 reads TGTGCCAGCAGCCCCGGGACAGGGATTGGCTACACCTTC. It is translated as CASSPGTGIGYTF.

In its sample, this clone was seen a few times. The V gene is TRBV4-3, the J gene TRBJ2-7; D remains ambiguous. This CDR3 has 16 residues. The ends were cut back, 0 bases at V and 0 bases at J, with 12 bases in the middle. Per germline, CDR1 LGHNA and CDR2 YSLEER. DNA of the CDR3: TGCGCCAGCAGCCAAGATCGACTCTCCCCCTCCTACGAGCAGTACTTC. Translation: CASSQDRLSPSYEQYF.

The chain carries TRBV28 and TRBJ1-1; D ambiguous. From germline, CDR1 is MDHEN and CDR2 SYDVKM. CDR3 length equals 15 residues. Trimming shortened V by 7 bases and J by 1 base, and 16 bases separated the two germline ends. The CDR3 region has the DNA TGTGCCAGCATCTCTAGGCTTGAGGGGAACACTGAAGCTTTCTTT. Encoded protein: CASISRLEGNTEAFF.

This chain's CDR3 is CASSPGQGGYGYTF. CDR3 coding DNA: TGCGCCAGCAGCCCGGGACAGGGCGGCTATGGCTACACCTTC. The rearrangement links TRBV5-1 to TRBJ1-2, with TRBD1 matching 9 bases. The CDR3 is made up of 14 amino acids. From germline, CDR1 is SGHRS and CDR2 YFSETQ. V gave up 4 bases and J gave up 4 bases; unmatched junction bases: 5.

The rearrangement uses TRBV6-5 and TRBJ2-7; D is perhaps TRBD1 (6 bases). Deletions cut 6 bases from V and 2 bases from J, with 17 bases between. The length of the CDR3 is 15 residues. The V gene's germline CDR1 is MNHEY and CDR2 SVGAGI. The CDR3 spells CASSRSQGSPYEQYF. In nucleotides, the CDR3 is TGTGCCAGCAGCCGCAGTCAGGGGTCCCCCTACGAGCAGTACTTC.

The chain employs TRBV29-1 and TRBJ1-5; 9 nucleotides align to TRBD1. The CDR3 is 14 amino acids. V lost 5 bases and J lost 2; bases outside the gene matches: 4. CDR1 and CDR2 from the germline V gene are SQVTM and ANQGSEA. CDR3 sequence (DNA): TGCAGCGTTCGGACAGGGGATCGCAATCAGCCCCAGCATTTT. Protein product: CSVRTGDRNQPQHF.

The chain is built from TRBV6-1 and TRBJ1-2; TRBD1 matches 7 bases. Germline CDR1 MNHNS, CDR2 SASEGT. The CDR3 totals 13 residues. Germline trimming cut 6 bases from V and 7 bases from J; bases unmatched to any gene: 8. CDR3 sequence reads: CASRETGDSGYTF. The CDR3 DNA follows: TGTGCCAGCAGGGAAACAGGGGATAGTGGCTACACCTTC.

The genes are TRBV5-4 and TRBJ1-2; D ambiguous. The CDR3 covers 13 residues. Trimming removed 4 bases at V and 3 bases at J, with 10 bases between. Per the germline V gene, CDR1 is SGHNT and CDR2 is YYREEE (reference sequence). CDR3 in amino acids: CASSPLHYYGYTF. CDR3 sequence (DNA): TGTGCCAGCAGCCCATTACATTACTATGGCTACACCTTC.